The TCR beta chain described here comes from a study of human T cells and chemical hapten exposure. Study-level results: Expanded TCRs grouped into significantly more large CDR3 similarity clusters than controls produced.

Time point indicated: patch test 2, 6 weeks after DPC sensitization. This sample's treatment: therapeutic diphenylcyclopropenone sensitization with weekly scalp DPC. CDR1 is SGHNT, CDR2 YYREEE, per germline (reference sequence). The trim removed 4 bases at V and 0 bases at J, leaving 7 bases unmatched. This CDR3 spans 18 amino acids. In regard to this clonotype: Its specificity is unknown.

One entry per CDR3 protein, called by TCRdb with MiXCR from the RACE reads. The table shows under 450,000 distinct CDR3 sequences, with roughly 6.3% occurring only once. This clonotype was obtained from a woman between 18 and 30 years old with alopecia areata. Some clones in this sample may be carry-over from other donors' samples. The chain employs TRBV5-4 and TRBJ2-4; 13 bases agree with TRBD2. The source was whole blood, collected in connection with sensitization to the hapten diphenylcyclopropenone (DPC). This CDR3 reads CASSLTSGGASAKNIQYF. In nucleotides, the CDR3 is TGTGCCAGCAGCCTAACTAGCGGGGGGGCCTCAGCCAAAAACATTCAGTACTTC.